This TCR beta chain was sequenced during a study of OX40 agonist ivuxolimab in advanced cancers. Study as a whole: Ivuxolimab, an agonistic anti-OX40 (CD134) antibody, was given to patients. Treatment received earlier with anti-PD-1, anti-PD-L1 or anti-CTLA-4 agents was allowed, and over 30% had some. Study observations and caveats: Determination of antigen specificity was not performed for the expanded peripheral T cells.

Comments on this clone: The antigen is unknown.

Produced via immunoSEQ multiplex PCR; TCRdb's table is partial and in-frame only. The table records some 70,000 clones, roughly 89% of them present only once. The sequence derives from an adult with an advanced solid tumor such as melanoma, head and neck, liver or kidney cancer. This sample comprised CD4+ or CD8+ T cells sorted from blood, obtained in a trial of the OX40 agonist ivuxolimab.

The CDR3 nucleotides are TGTGCCAGCAGCCAAACGACAGGGGGCTACGAGCAGTACTTC. This translates into CASSQTTGGYEQYF. The chain couples TRBV14 to TRBJ2-7, with 9 bases identical to TRBD1. The ends lost 2 bases at V and 3 bases at J; junction bases unmatched: 2. This CDR3 has 14 residues. Germline values: CDR1 SGHDN, CDR2 FVKESK.